This is a list of T cell receptor beta chains from one sample in a study of control samples from healthy donors and cancer patients. Profiled with immunoSEQ multiplex PCR; TCRdb holds only in-frame clones, not every one. The sample has under 110,000 clones, roughly 91% seen once; the top ten hold 7.8%. The sample was blood. The receptors derive from a young man in good health. Both conserved end residues are part of each CDR3.

TRBV5-1	TRBJ1-2	CASSSGQGGNAAGGYTF
TRBV6-5	TRBJ2-1	CASSQGNLQSQFF
TRBV18	TRBJ1-1	CASSPPFRALNTEAFF
TRBV5-1	TRBJ1-1	CASSPRTANTEAFF
TRBV4-1	TRBJ1-2	CASSQDRRGYTF
TRBV5-1	TRBJ2-5	CASSLASEGPEETQYF
TRBV7-3	TRBJ2-1	CASSDPLAGAIEQFF
TRBV19	TRBJ1-6	CATMDRGDSPLHF
TRBV11-2	TRBJ2-1	CASSDPVAEQFF
TRBV6-6	TRBJ2-3	CATYEGADTQYF
TRBV30	TRBJ2-3	CAWSSGRAGFSTDTQYF
TRBV4-3	TRBJ2-3	CASSQDPVADTQYF
TRBV19	TRBJ2-2	CASSLSGTATGELFF
TRBV19	TRBJ2-1	CASSIVGTSSYNEQFF
TRBV5-5	TRBJ1-5	CASSLGGGAGQPQHF
TRBV11-2	TRBJ2-1	CASRYLAGGLNEQFF
TRBV7-2	TRBJ2-2	CASSPGTPSAGELFF
TRBV15	TRBJ2-3	CATSRRTDTQYF
TRBV5-6	TRBJ1-2	CASSLWVGYGYTF
TRBV2	TRBJ1-2	CASNAGGDGYTF
TRBV19	TRBJ1-1	CASNNGRDEAFF
TRBV11-2	TRBJ1-1	CASSLVKVGLGNTEAFF
TRBV5-5	TRBJ2-3	CASSLEVSRSTDTQYF
TRBV4-3	TRBJ1-2	CASSQAFKGARGYTF
TRBV4-3	TRBJ1-6	CASSQDLLGGRSSYNSPLHF
TRBV6-5	TRBJ2-1	CASQRTREEQFF
TRBV6-1	TRBJ2-1	CASSVRLGTGSNEQFF
TRBV7-3	TRBJ2-3	CASSPTPPSTDTQYF
TRBV21-1	TRBJ2-7	CASSKAGTSGRADEQYF
TRBV15	TRBJ2-5	CATSRDKGQGTKTQYF
TRBV3-1/TRBV3-2	TRBJ1-1	CASSQYDRGETEAFF
TRBV11-2	TRBJ1-6	CASSRDRLNSPLHF
TRBV12-3/TRBV12-4	TRBJ1-2	CASSFNWYGYTF
TRBV27	TRBJ2-4	CASGGAGTQAKNIQYF
TRBV24-1	TRBJ1-2	CATSGTATNYGYTF
TRBV11-3	TRBJ2-2	CASSNTGELFF
TRBV14	TRBJ2-7	CASSHLGRDTSYEQYF
TRBV5-4	TRBJ2-3	CASTLDRGVTNTQYF
TRBV7-6	TRBJ2-7	CASSSWGRDEQYF
TRBV5-5	TRBJ1-2	CASSLRGSTSDGYTF
TRBV5-8	TRBJ2-3	CASSLGQGISSTDTQYF
TRBV5-1	TRBJ1-1	CASSALFSQEGLNTEAFF
TRBV25-1	TRBJ2-7	CASRAGASYEQYF
TRBV30	TRBJ2-4	CAWRGLDRSKNIQYF
TRBV21-1	TRBJ1-5	CASSPPAWEGSNQPQHF
TRBV18	TRBJ1-1	CASSPRTQNTEAFF
TRBV28	TRBJ1-5	CASRSTGSRSQPQHF
TRBV11-2	TRBJ2-7	CASSAGTGVEQYF
TRBV5-1	TRBJ1-2	CASSLRSGDGYTF
TRBV30	TRBJ2-6	CAWNGITGANVLTF
TRBV7-9	TRBJ1-4	CASSRVSGSTNEKLFF
TRBV6-5	TRBJ2-5	CASSFGTIGTQYF
TRBV12-5	TRBJ2-1	CASGLVPTTPYNEQFF
TRBV4-2	TRBJ2-2	CAAGGNTGELFF
TRBV15	TRBJ2-3	CATSRLLGTDTQYF
TRBV7-2	TRBJ2-5	CASSLTGTGEGTQYF
TRBV12-5	TRBJ2-7	CASGGQVTEQYF
TRBV5-6	TRBJ1-5	CASSQMTGSQPQHF
TRBV2	TRBJ1-1	CASSEIGEAFF